One sample yielded the 20 T cell receptor beta chains listed below, sequenced in a study of blood T cell repertoires in COVID-19. The repertoire was sequenced with immunoSEQ multiplex PCR; TCRdb's copy has only in-frame clones and lacks some. The sample holds tens of thousands of clones; 85% to 95% are singletons and the top ten take almost 4%. Sequencing used peripheral blood. These receptors were collected from a man aged 50 to 59 with acute or convalescent COVID-19.

This clone was detected once. The chain is built from TRBV30 and TRBJ2-7, with 12 bases aligning to TRBD2. The junction had 5 bases not matched to a gene; V was cut back by 2 bases and J by 3 bases. The CDR3 covers 15 residues. Germline CDR1 reads GTSNPN; CDR2 reads SVGIG (reference sequence). CDR3 sequence reads: CAWSHGLAGIYEQYF. CDR3 sequence (DNA): TGTGCCTGGAGTCACGGACTAGCGGGAATCTACGAGCAGTACTTC.

V usage is TRBV5-1 and J usage is TRBJ2-3, with D possibly being TRBD2 (6 bases). Germline CDR1 is SGHRS and CDR2 is YFSETQ. This CDR3 has 14 amino acids. Trimming removed 5 bases at V and 4 bases at J, with 14 bases between. CDR3 loop: CASRGSGGSDTQYF. The DNA of the CDR3 is TGCGCCAGCAGAGGTTCCGGGGGATCAGATACGCAGTATTTT.

The CDR3 here is CASSLGRQDTQYF. CDR3 nucleotide sequence: TGCGCCAGCAGCTTGGGCAGGCAAGATACGCAGTATTTT. This rearrangement joins TRBV5-1 to TRBJ2-3; D call uncertain. Germline V gives CDR1 SGHRS, CDR2 YFSETQ. V was pared by 0 bases and J by 5 bases, with 7 bases between. The CDR3 extends over 13 amino acids.

The CDR3 DNA reads TGTGCCAGCAGCTTAGGGCGACAGGGGGCCTCCTATGGCTACACCTTC. Amino acids: CASSLGRQGASYGYTF. The chain employs TRBV11-2 and TRBJ1-2; 10 nucleotides line up with TRBD1. Germline V CDR1 and CDR2: SGHAT, FQNNGV. Trimming removed 1 base from V and 4 bases from J; junction bases left unmatched: 6. The CDR3 has 16 residues.

The chain carries TRBV5-4 and TRBJ2-1; 9 bases are a match to TRBD2. The CDR3 has 14 residues. V gave up 7 bases and J gave up 6 bases; unmatched junction bases: 8. Germline V gives CDR1 SGHNT, CDR2 YYREEE (reference sequence). The DNA of the CDR3 is TGTGCCAGCGAAGTAGCGGGAGTGCTCAATGAGCAGTTCTTC. This gives the protein CASEVAGVLNEQFF.

The chain employs TRBV7-2 and TRBJ1-5; D is perhaps TRBD1 (5 bases). The ends were cut back, 5 bases at V and 3 bases at J, with 17 bases in the middle. The CDR3 extends over 16 amino acids. From germline, CDR1 is SGHTA and CDR2 FQGNSA. CDR3 coding DNA: TGTGCCAGCAGCCCGCGGGGGGGAGGGTTCAATCAGCCCCAGCATTTT. It specifies CASSPRGGGFNQPQHF.

CDR3 coding DNA: TGTGCCAGCAGACCCAGACAGGGGTCCTACGAGCAGTACTTC. Encoded protein: CASRPRQGSYEQYF. This chain joins TRBV6-5 and TRBJ2-7, with 8 bases that match TRBD1. The V and J ends lost 6 bases and 1 base, in that order; junction bases with no gene match: 5. The CDR3 sequence is 14 residues long. The germline CDR1 and CDR2 sequences are MNHEY and SVGAGI.

The V call is TRBV6-5, the J call TRBJ2-7; 9 bases match TRBD2. Germline values: CDR1 MNHEY, CDR2 SVGAGI. J lost 0 bases, V lost 7 bases, and 4 bases had no gene match. This CDR3 is built from 14 residues. Here the CDR3 reads CASTMREGSYEQYF. In DNA, the CDR3 is TGTGCCAGCACCATGCGGGAGGGCTCCTACGAGCAGTACTTC.

The chain has TRBV2 and TRBJ1-1; weak D call: TRBD1 (6 bases). The CDR3 runs 13 residues. V lost 4 bases and J 2 bases, leaving 8 bases between the germline ends. CDR1 is SNHLY, CDR2 FYNNEI, per germline. CDR3 nucleotides: TGTGCCAGCAGTGGACAGGCAAACACTGAAGCTTTCTTT. Translation gives CASSGQANTEAFF.

The chain joins TRBV27 to TRBJ2-1; D gene uncertain. This CDR3 spans 13 amino acids. The V gene's germline CDR1 is MNHEY and CDR2 SMNVEV (reference sequence). V dropped 6 bases and J dropped 7 bases, with 13 bases sitting between them. Here the CDR3 reads CASSPPPGNEQFF. The CDR3 region has the DNA TGTGCCAGCAGCCCTCCGCCGGGTAATGAGCAGTTCTTC.

This chain uses TRBV9 with TRBJ2-1; D possibly corresponds to TRBD2 (5 bases). The CDR3 is 16 residues long. Trimming took 2 bases from V and 4 from J, leaving 16 bases between them. CDR1 is SGDLS, CDR2 YYNGEE, per germline. In nucleotides, the CDR3 is TGTGCCAGCAGCGTCCTCCCAGGAGGCGGTTACAATGAGCAGTTCTTC. Its protein is CASSVLPGGGYNEQFF.

The chain has TRBV3-1 (or the pseudogene TRBV3-2) and TRBJ2-1, with D tentatively TRBD2 (5 bases). Per the germline V gene, CDR1 is LGHDT and CDR2 is YNNKEL (reference sequence). Trimming left V 0 bases short and J 3 bases short, with 12 bases between. The CDR3 is 16 residues long. CDR3 nucleotides: TGTGCCAGCAGCCAAGATGCAGAAGCGGTCTACAATGAGCAGTTCTTC. Its translation is CASSQDAEAVYNEQFF.

This clone was found a few times. This chain links TRBV5-5 with TRBJ1-5; no definite D call. The CDR3 covers 14 residues. V lost 5 bases to trimming and J lost 0 bases, with 9 bases between them. In germline, CDR1 is SGHKS, CDR2 YYEKEE (reference sequence). The CDR3 bases are TGTGCCAGCAGTTTGACTGCTAGCAATCAGCCCCAGCATTTT. It specifies CASSLTASNQPQHF.

The chain has TRBV28 and TRBJ1-6, with a possible D match to TRBD1 (6 bases). CDR3 length equals 14 residues. Trimming shortened V by 1 base and J by 9 bases, and 10 bases separated the two germline ends. Germline values: CDR1 MDHEN, CDR2 SYDVKM. The CDR3 DNA reads as TGTGCCAGCAGTTTATTACAGGGAGCTTCACCCCTCCACTTT. Translation: CASSLLQGASPLHF.

V is TRBV27 and J is TRBJ1-2, with a weak D call TRBD1 (6 bases). This CDR3 region has 14 residues. The V gene's germline CDR1 is MNHEY and CDR2 SMNVEV (reference sequence). V was pared by 1 base and J by 5 bases, with 11 bases between. CDR3 protein: CASSLYAGEYGYTF. DNA of the CDR3: TGTGCCAGCAGTTTATACGCAGGGGAATATGGCTACACCTTC.

CDR3 nucleotides: TGCGCCAGCAGCCGAAACTCAGATACGCAGTATTTT. Protein sequence: CASSRNSDTQYF. The V gene is TRBV5-1, the J gene TRBJ2-3, with D unresolved. Trimming cost V 4 bases and J 4 bases, with 7 bases left between them. Germline CDR1 SGHRS, CDR2 YFSETQ. CDR3 length: 12 amino acids.

The chain recombines TRBV5-6 with TRBJ2-3, with a possible D match to TRBD2 (5 bases). There are 16 residues in the CDR3. Trimming cost V 0 bases and J 0 bases, with 11 bases left between them. CDR1 is SGHDT and CDR2 is YYEEEE in the germline V gene. The CDR3 region has the DNA TGTGCCAGCAGCTTGGTTAGAGCGGCTAGCACAGATACGCAGTATTTT. It codes for CASSLVRAASTDTQYF.

The CDR3 reads CASSAHWSGSYNEQFF. In nucleotides, the CDR3 is TGTGCCAGCAGTGCCCACTGGAGCGGAAGTTACAATGAGCAGTTCTTC. This chain connects TRBV25-1 to TRBJ2-1, with a weak D call TRBD2 (5 bases). Between the trimmed V and J ends, which lost 4 bases and 4 bases, there was a span of 17 bases. Looked up from germline, CDR1 is MGHDK and CDR2 is SYGVNS. CDR3 length equals 16 residues.

The chain links TRBV11-3 to TRBJ2-3; TRBD1 aligns across 11 bases. The V gene end was trimmed by 5 bases and the J gene end by 3 bases; junction bases not matched to a gene: 4. The germline V gene encodes CDR1 SGHNT and CDR2 YENEEA. The CDR3 has 15 residues. The CDR3 loop is CASSAGQGATDTQYF. In DNA, the CDR3 is TGTGCCAGCAGCGCCGGACAGGGGGCAACAGATACGCAGTATTTT.

The V call is TRBV6-5, the J call TRBJ2-5, with 7 bases aligning to TRBD1. Germline V gene lookup returns CDR1 MNHEY and CDR2 SVGAGI. CDR3 length equals 15 residues. V was clipped by 5 bases and J by 1 base; unmatched bases: 7. The CDR3 is CASSPANRGQETQYF. The CDR3 bases are TGTGCCAGCAGTCCCGCCAACAGGGGCCAAGAGACCCAGTACTTC.